This T cell receptor (beta chain) was observed in a study of blood T cells in healthy people across ages. Sample-barcoded 5' priming and a J-beta primer mix drove a second PCR of about 6 to 12 cycles. All samples yielded 3 million or more CDR3-containing paired-end reads. TCRdb reanalysed the 5' RACE reads using MiXCR and keeps one entry per CDR3 protein. The sample has more than 550,000 distinct CDR3 sequences, roughly 20% seen once. This clonotype was seen more than once but under ten times. Its antigen remains unidentified. Overall study findings and caveats: With unsorted PBMCs, a conclusive comparison of naive versus antigen-experienced cells was not possible.

The sample taken for sequencing was blood. This receptor was identified in a man in his 70s in good health.

The DNA for the CDR3 is TGTGCCAGCAGAGGTCAGGGTACCAACGTCCTGACTTTC. Amino acids: CASRGQGTNVLTF. V gene TRBV3-1 combines with J gene TRBJ2-6, with D tentatively TRBD1 (5 bases). The V end lost 6 bases, the J end lost 8 bases, and 11 bases lay between the germline ends. CDR3 length: 13 amino acids. Germline loops: CDR1 LGHDT, CDR2 YNNKEL (reference sequence).